This TCR beta chain was sequenced for a study of cytomegalovirus exposure and HLA in healthy donors. The germline V gene encodes CDR1 SNHLY and CDR2 FYNNEI. The ends lost 3 bases at V and 5 bases at J; junction bases unmatched: 3. There are 13 residues in the CDR3. The primer mix had 60 Vbeta and 13 Jbeta primers. TCRdb keeps only in-frame clones here, not all; method: immunoSEQ multiplex PCR. The sample carries roughly 180,000 clones, roughly three quarters recorded once. Sequencing was carried out using PBMCs. The clonotype was recovered from a woman aged 45-65 years in good health and CMV-seropositive. The J gene is TRBJ1-2, the V gene TRBV2; TRBD1 matches 7 bases. CDR3: CASSDDRVYGYTF. For the CDR3, the DNA is TGTGCCAGCAGTGACGACAGGGTATATGGCTACACCTTC.